The 28 T cell receptor beta chains below come from one sample, sequenced in a study of low-dose radiotherapy and immunotherapy resistance in tumors. The time point denotes: after trial treatment. Specified treatment: LDRT plus nivolumab, ipilimumab, low-dose cyclophosphamide and aspirin (RACIN trial). Both TCRalpha and TCRbeta chains were reverse transcribed with V-gene-specific primers. Amplification of TCRs used a constant-region primer and V-primer adapter for around 20 PCR cycles. One entry per CDR3 protein results from TCRdb running MiXCR on the reads. The table shows around 100,000 distinct CDR3 sequences, with 20% to 25% occurring only once. This specimen consisted of PBMCs, obtained after low-dose radiotherapy plus immunotherapy. The source of these receptors is a female donor with ovarian cancer.

This clonotype has ten or more counts. The chain combines TRBV4-3 with TRBJ1-4, with TRBD1 matching 9 bases. This CDR3 is built from 15 residues. V shed 3 bases, J shed 5 bases, and the junction held 4 bases outside the gene matches. The germline CDR1 and CDR2 sequences are LGHNA and YSLEER. The CDR3 region has the DNA TGCGCCAGCAGCCAGTATGGGACAGGGAATGAAAAACTGTTTTTT. Protein: CASSQYGTGNEKLFF.

The table lists this clonotype with many counts. The CDR3 spells CSARDEGTGGHGELFF. The DNA of the CDR3 is TGCAGTGCTAGAGATGAGGGGACAGGGGGCCACGGGGAGCTGTTTTTT. V is TRBV20-1 and J is TRBJ2-2; 12 bases agree with TRBD1. This CDR3 is 16 amino acids long. Trimming at V came to 0 bases and at J to 7 bases, leaving 6 bases not matched to a gene. CDR1 is DFQATT and CDR2 is SNEGSKA in the germline V gene (reference sequence).

At least ten counts were recorded for this clonotype. V usage is TRBV6-2 or TRBV6-3 and J usage is TRBJ1-2, with TRBD1 matching 9 bases. Trimming cost V 4 bases and J 2 bases; bases outside gene matches: 5. The germline V gene encodes CDR1 MNHEY and CDR2 SVGEGT. CDR3 size: 15 residues. The CDR3 sequence is CASSFGTGKNYGYTF. DNA of the CDR3: TGTGCCAGCAGTTTCGGGACAGGGAAGAACTATGGCTACACCTTC.

In its sample, this clonotype was seen many times. This chain uses TRBV7-9 with TRBJ1-2; D might be TRBD1 (5 bases). The CDR3 is made up of 13 amino acids. In germline, CDR1 is SEHNR, CDR2 FQNEAQ (reference sequence). V was cut by 3 bases and J by 3 bases, with 8 bases left in between. CDR3 coding DNA: TGTGCCAGCAGCTTGGGGACCGACTATGGCTACACCTTC. This translates into CASSLGTDYGYTF.

Many counts were recorded for this clonotype. The rearrangement links TRBV18 to TRBJ2-1, with 11 bases fitting TRBD2. In germline, CDR1 is KGHSH, CDR2 LQKENI. V trimming: 4 bases; J trimming: 9 bases; junction bases outside the gene matches: 11. This CDR3 has 16 amino acids. CDR3 nucleotide sequence: TGTGCCAGCTCACTAGCGGGGGGGCCATTTTCTGGTGAGCAGTTCTTC. Residues: CASSLAGGPFSGEQFF.

This clonotype was seen many times. The chain couples TRBV28 to TRBJ1-5, with 9 bases identical to TRBD1. CDR1 and CDR2 from the germline V gene are MDHEN and SYDVKM. J gave up 5 bases and V 7 bases, and 6 bases lay outside the gene matches. This CDR3 comprises 14 residues. The CDR3 spells CASKTGGDYQPQHF. The CDR3 DNA follows: TGTGCCAGCAAAACAGGGGGCGATTATCAGCCCCAGCATTTT.

This clonotype has only one observation. The chain uses TRBV30 and TRBJ2-2; D call uncertain. The germline V and J ends were trimmed by 5 bases and 4 bases, with 17 bases remaining between them. Germline V gene sequence: CDR1 GTSNPN, CDR2 SVGIG (reference sequence). This CDR3 has 15 residues. The CDR3 DNA reads as TGTGCCTGGGAGACCGCGTCGAGCCTCACCGGGGAGCTGTTTTTT. Protein: CAWETASSLTGELFF.

This clonotype occurred many times. The V call is TRBV30, the J call TRBJ1-1; D gene ambiguous. V gave up 6 bases and J gave up 0 bases, with 8 bases separating them. Germline V CDR1 and CDR2: GTSNPN, SVGIG (reference sequence). This CDR3 is 12 amino acids long. The CDR3 bases are TGTGCCTGTACAGTGATGAACACTGAAGCTTTCTTT. It is translated as CACTVMNTEAFF.

V usage is TRBV5-1 and J usage is TRBJ2-1; TRBD2 agrees at 8 bases. CDR1 and CDR2 (germline): SGHRS, YFSETQ. Trimming cost V 3 bases and J 8 bases; bases outside gene matches: 13. This CDR3 contains 16 residues. The CDR3 DNA is TGCGCCAGCAGCTGGACCCCGGGACTAGAGATAGATGAGCAGTTCTTC. Encoded protein: CASSWTPGLEIDEQFF.

In this sample, this clonotype turned up a few times. The rearrangement links TRBV7-8 to TRBJ2-1; 15 bases are a match to TRBD2. The V segment lost 4 bases and the J segment 9 bases; nucleotides outside the gene matches: 10. From germline, CDR1 is SGHVS and CDR2 FQNEAQ. There are 17 residues in the CDR3. The CDR3 sequence is CASSSGLAGGGAIEQFF. CDR3 sequence (DNA): TGTGCCAGCAGCTCGGGACTAGCGGGAGGAGGGGCCATTGAGCAGTTCTTC.

This clonotype was picked up many times. The chain uses TRBV7-9 and TRBJ1-1; a weak D match, TRBD1 (5 bases). Trimming took off 4 bases at V and 8 bases at J, with 17 bases between the two ends. Germline loops: CDR1 SEHNR, CDR2 FQNEAQ (reference sequence). The CDR3 has 14 residues. CDR3 nucleotide sequence: TGTGCCAGCAGCTCACCCGCACCAGCAGGGGAAGCTTTCTTT. It yields the protein CASSSPAPAGEAFF. The whole variable domain, filled in from reference TRBV7-9 and TRBJ1-1, reads DTGVSQNPRHKITKRGQNVTFRCDPISEHNRLYWYRQTLGQGPEFLTYFQNEAQLEKSRLLSDRFSAERPKGSFSTLEIQRTEQGDSAMYLCASSSPAPAGEAFFGQGTRLTVV.

This clonotype occurred many times. The V and J genes are TRBV12-5 and TRBJ2-1; 11 bases agree with TRBD2. The CDR3 spans 21 residues. Trimming cost V 0 bases and J 1 base; bases outside gene matches: 14. Looked up from germline, CDR1 is LGHNT and CDR2 is FRNRAP. The CDR3 DNA sequence: TGTGCTAGTGGTTTGGTCAAAGGGGGATTAGCGGGAGGGCCTTCCTACAATGAGCAGTTCTTC. Translating it yields CASGLVKGGLAGGPSYNEQFF.

This clonotype was recorded many times. The chain combines TRBV15 with TRBJ1-2; 8 bases match TRBD1. Trimming took 4 bases from V and 2 from J; bases not matched to a gene: 12. Germline V lookup: CDR1 LNHNV, CDR2 YYDKDF (reference sequence). This CDR3 is 17 amino acids long. The DNA for the CDR3 is TGTGCCACCAGCACGGGGGGAGACAGGGGCCTAAACTATGGCTACACCTTC. This sequence encodes CATSTGGDRGLNYGYTF.

V is TRBV11-2 and J is TRBJ2-1, with D possibly matching TRBD2 (5 bases). CDR1 SGHAT and CDR2 FQNNGV come from the germline V gene. CDR3 length equals 13 residues. Trimming shortened V by 6 bases and J by 6 bases, and 12 bases separated the two germline ends. This CDR3 is CASSGTRSNEQFF. The CDR3 DNA is TGTGCCAGCAGTGGAACTAGAAGCAATGAGCAGTTCTTC. The variable domain in full, completed from reference TRBV11-2 and TRBJ2-1, reads EAGVAQSPRYKIIEKRQSVAFWCNPISGHATLYWYQQILGQGPKLLIQFQNNGVVDDSQLPKDRFSAERLKGVDSTLKIQPAKLEDSAVYLCASSGTRSNEQFFGPGTRLTVL.

This clonotype occurred many times. This chain links TRBV10-1 with TRBJ1-5, with D unresolved. The CDR3 totals 13 residues. Germline assignment: CDR1 WNHNN and CDR2 SYGVQD (reference sequence). With 3 bases removed from V and 1 base from J, the gap between germline ends came to 4 bases. CDR3 in DNA: TGCGCCAGCAGTGACAACAGCAATCAGCCCCAGCATTTT. This gives the protein CASSDNSNQPQHF.

In this sample, this clonotype turned up many times. V usage is TRBV13 and J usage is TRBJ2-1; TRBD2 matches at 11 bases. This CDR3 region has 16 residues. CDR1 and CDR2 (germline): PRHDT, FYEKMQ (reference sequence). V was clipped by 6 bases and J by 4 bases; unmatched bases: 8. Here the CDR3 reads CASSGGTSGAYNEQFF. CDR3 DNA sequence: TGTGCCAGCAGTGGGGGGACTAGCGGAGCATACAATGAGCAGTTCTTC.

This clonotype was detected once. A much larger clonotype is one base distant, so this may be a read error. The genes are TRBV6-6 and TRBJ2-7, with D perhaps matching TRBD1 or TRBD2 (5 bases each). The V end was cut by 5 bases, the J end by 3 bases, with 11 bases between. Germline V gene sequence: CDR1 MNHNY, CDR2 SVGAGI (reference sequence). The CDR3 covers 13 residues. The DNA of the CDR3 is TGTGCCAGCAGTCAGGGACCGGGCTACGAGCAGTACGTC. It codes for CASSQGPGYEQYV.

This clonotype was counted at least ten times. The chain carries TRBV20-1 and TRBJ2-1, with a possible D match to TRBD2 (6 bases). CDR1 and CDR2 from the germline V gene are DFQATT and SNEGSKA (reference sequence). V gave up 4 bases and J gave up 9 bases, with 16 bases separating them. The CDR3 length is 13 residues. The CDR3 protein is CSAIPFGGGEQFF. For the CDR3, the DNA is TGCAGTGCTATCCCTTTTGGGGGAGGTGAGCAGTTCTTC.

About this clonotype itself: A far larger clone is just one base off, so this is likely a read error. The CDR3 region has the DNA TGTGCCAGCTCCACCACAGGCAATGAGCAGTTCTTC. Amino acids: CASSTTGNEQFF. The chain links TRBV12-3 or TRBV12-4 to TRBJ2-1, with D possibly TRBD1 on 5 matching bases. Trimming left V 8 bases short and J 6 bases short, with 11 bases between. The length of the CDR3 is 12 residues.

In this sample, this clonotype turned up a few times. The chain uses TRBV28 and TRBJ1-2; TRBD1 is a possible D gene (6 bases). The germline CDR1 and CDR2 sequences are MDHEN and SYDVKM. The CDR3 sequence is 18 residues long. The V gene lost 4 bases and the J gene lost 1 base, with 22 bases spanning the gap. CDR3 sequence reads: CASSSPRPRRGLNYGYTF. The CDR3 DNA reads as TGTGCCAGCAGTTCCCCGAGGCCCCGCAGGGGCCTTAACTATGGCTACACCTTC.

A remark on this clonotype: Just one base apart from a much larger clone, this may be a read error. V usage is TRBV7-6 and J usage is TRBJ2-5, with D perhaps TRBD1 (6 bases). Germline lookup yields CDR1 SGHVS and CDR2 FNYEAQ. V lost 3 bases to trimming and J lost 11 bases, with 22 bases between them. This CDR3 comprises 15 residues. CDR3 protein: CASSLPASWDNEQYF. CDR3 DNA sequence: TGTGCCAGCAGCTTGCCGGCCTCCTGGGACAATGAGCAGTACTTC.

The chain recombines TRBV5-6 with TRBJ2-1, with TRBD1 matching 8 bases. V dropped 0 bases and J dropped 2; count of bases not matched to a gene: 4. The CDR3 is 16 amino acids. In germline, CDR1 is SGHDT, CDR2 YYEEEE. The CDR3 spells CASSLAETGAYNEQFF. The CDR3 DNA is TGTGCCAGCAGCTTGGCCGAGACAGGGGCCTACAATGAGCAGTTCTTC.

This clonotype was found many times. The chain combines TRBV6-2 or TRBV6-3 with TRBJ2-1, with 11 bases identical to TRBD2. The V gene end was trimmed by 7 bases and the J gene end by 3 bases; junction bases not matched to a gene: 14. The CDR3 has 18 amino acids. CDR1 and CDR2 from the germline V gene are MNHEY and SVGEGT. As DNA, the CDR3 is TGTGCCAGCACCGGGACTAGCGGCCGCCCGATAGTCTACAATGAGCAGTTCTTC. Its translation: CASTGTSGRPIVYNEQFF.

The count of this clonotype is one. The chain recombines TRBV14 with TRBJ2-7; a possible D gene is TRBD1 (6 bases). CDR1 and CDR2 from the germline V gene are SGHDN and FVKESK. CDR3 size: 15 residues. Trimming removed 3 bases from V and 5 bases from J, with 17 bases in between. The CDR3 protein is CASSHNRALGNEQYF. In nucleotides, the CDR3 is TGTGCCAGCAGCCATAACAGGGCCTTGGGGAACGAGCAGTACTTC.

The J gene is TRBJ2-7, the V gene TRBV27; 7 bases are a match to TRBD1. The V gene's germline CDR1 is MNHEY and CDR2 SMNVEV (reference sequence). Trimming removed 5 bases from V and 2 bases from J; junction bases left unmatched: 9. This CDR3 has 15 residues. CDR3 coding DNA: TGTGCCAGCAGTCCATACTCCGGGACAGCCTACGAGCAGTACTTC. This sequence encodes CASSPYSGTAYEQYF.

A note on this clonotype: Its ends do not fully match the called genes, so a read error is possible. The genes are TRBV5-1 and TRBJ2-1, with no clear D. Per germline, CDR1 SGHRS and CDR2 YFSETQ. The CDR3 consists of 13 residues. The CDR3 nucleotides are TGCGCCAGCAGCTTGGATCCCCAGGCGGAGTGGCTCTTC. This gives the protein CASSLDPQAEWLF.

V usage is TRBV7-2 and J usage is TRBJ2-2; a possible D gene is TRBD1 (6 bases). CDR3 length: 17 amino acids. Trimming removed 1 base from V and 0 bases from J, with 12 bases in between. Germline CDR1 is SGHTA and CDR2 is FQGNSA. CDR3 protein: CASSLGGHRTNTGELFF. In nucleotides, the CDR3 is TGTGCCAGCAGCTTAGGGGGACACAGGACGAACACCGGGGAGCTGTTTTTT.

This clonotype was recorded at least ten times. The J gene is TRBJ2-3, the V gene TRBV6-6, with 8 positions matching TRBD2. The germline V gene encodes CDR1 MNHNY and CDR2 SVGAGI (reference sequence). The CDR3 is 15 amino acids. V shed 4 bases, J shed 3 bases, and the junction held 6 bases outside the gene matches. This CDR3 reads CASSSKGLATDTQYF. DNA of the CDR3: TGTGCCAGCAGTTCCAAAGGACTAGCTACAGATACGCAGTATTTT.